This TCR beta chain was recovered during a study of blood T cells in healthy people across ages (dated by TCRdb to the mid-2010s). About the study as a whole: In model experiments, template switching captured about one uniquely barcoded TCR beta cDNA molecule for every two T cells. To track age-related changes in TCR beta repertoire diversity, the study relied on deep sequencing normalized with unique cDNA molecular identifiers. The study analyzed two additional independent replicas of 1 million unique cDNA reads from the same blood draw for two donors, one aged 18 to 29 and one aged 80 or older. The donors were split into four age groups: young (average 16 years), middle-aged (39), aged (over 55) and long-lived (approximately 89). Donors of different ages were randomly distributed across sequencing lanes to avoid experimental bias.

Libraries came from 5' RACE. The sequencing machine was an Illumina HiSeq 2500. A second PCR of roughly 6 to 12 cycles was performed with a sample-barcoded 5' primer and a J-beta primer mix. Each TCR beta cDNA molecule received a unique molecular identifier from a template-switch 5' adaptor carrying 12 random nucleotides. Each sample yielded at least 3 million CDR3-containing paired-end reads. All of the RNA was converted into first-strand cDNA using the Mint cDNA synthesis kit, with a TRBC-specific oligonucleotide serving as the primer. Following uracil-DNA glycosylase treatment, a first 18-cycle PCR with universal primers M1SS and BC2_uni_R was performed on all cDNA. Concerning the study's data processing: Normalization of each sample was performed by random selection of 1 million high-quality reads, each carrying a distinct molecular identifier. Reads sharing molecular identifiers were discarded rather than binned into consensus sequences. MiTCR, run with a Q25 quality threshold and the strictest error-elimination algorithm, handled CDR3 identification, clonotype clustering and error correction. A nonparametric unseen species model with Euler transformation was used to estimate a lower bound on total TCR beta diversity. TCRdb's own reprocessing of the public reads used fastp at Q25 and MiXCR and kept productive beta chains. Identical CDR3 proteins give one entry, which carries the most common genes and DNA. TCRdb, not the authors, supplied the V and J calls. This sample has roughly 1.5 million distinct CDR3 sequences in its table, and approximately 43% of those were observed once. Around 4% of the sample is taken by the ten largest.

As concerns this clonotype: This receptor's antigen is unknown. No qualities accompany the bases; no much larger clone lies one base away.

The germline V gene (reference sequence) yields MNHNY for CDR1 and SVGAGI for CDR2. The CDR3 measures 13 amino acids from cysteine to phenylalanine. The sequence is cut down to CDR3 DNA, 39 bases in frame from base 1. V loses 6 bases, J loses 4 bases, and the germline ends lie 12 bases apart. The research as a whole found: Bulk unsorted PBMC profiling prevented conclusive comparison of naive and antigen-experienced compartments. The CMV infection status of donors was not known, potentially confounding age-related changes in expanded clonotypes. Observed TCR beta diversity per million T cells fell roughly linearly with age, and a significant reduction was already apparent by age around 40. Estimates of total diversity from one million sequenced T cells were regarded as lower bounds and underestimates. The long-lived group showed more naive CD4+ T cells, fewer expanded clones and increased TCR diversity than the aged group, suggesting age selection. A strong correlation was found between observed TCR beta diversity and the percentage of naive T cells measured by flow cytometry.

Donors were 30 to 45 systemically healthy Caucasian individuals from Russia aged roughly 6 to 95 years. About 10 milliliters of peripheral blood were collected from each donor into EDTA-treated Vacutainer tubes. Ficoll-Paque density-gradient centrifugation was used to isolate PBMCs, with at least 6.5 million per sample. Trizol reagent was used to extract total RNA from PBMCs, with at least 6 micrograms per sample. For every donor, flow cytometry on a PBMC aliquot measured the percentage of naive CD45RAhigh/CD27high T cells. The chain is made from TRBV6-6 and TRBJ1-2; a tentative D match to TRBD1 spans 5 bases. Input material: blood. The sequence was obtained from a woman between 18 and 30 years old in good health. The DNA sequence is as follows: TGTGCCAGCAGAACGGGACGGCTCTATGGCTACACCTTC. It specifies CASRTGRLYGYTF.